The 13 T cell receptor beta chains reported below all come from one sample, sequenced in a study of cytomegalovirus exposure and HLA in healthy donors. PCR was performed using 60 Vbeta and 13 Jbeta primers. Clones were read by immunoSEQ multiplex PCR, and TCRdb kept only the in-frame ones, dropping some. The profile shows roughly 150,000 clones, approximately 80% of them singletons. The sample comprised PBMCs. The receptors originated from a woman in her thirties or forties in good health and CMV-seronegative.

V is TRBV4-1 and J is TRBJ1-1; 7 bases are shared with TRBD1. Trimming at V came to 6 bases and at J to 6 bases, leaving 10 bases not matched to a gene. The CDR3 covers 14 residues. Germline values: CDR1 MGHRA, CDR2 YSYEKL. CDR3 sequence: CASSPLDRDPEAFF. CDR3 nucleotide sequence: TGCGCCAGCAGTCCCCTTGACAGGGACCCTGAAGCTTTCTTT.

The chain recombines TRBV11-3 with TRBJ1-6; TRBD1 matches at 7 bases. CDR3 length: 16 amino acids. Trimming at V came to 0 bases and at J to 9 bases, leaving 8 bases not matched to a gene. Germline V gene lookup returns CDR1 SGHNT and CDR2 YENEEA. The CDR3 loop is CASSLDFDRALSPLHF. In DNA form, the CDR3 reads TGTGCCAGCAGCTTAGATTTTGACAGGGCGCTTTCACCCCTCCACTTT.

This chain joins TRBV6-5 and TRBJ2-3; 9 bases match TRBD2. Germline trimming cut 4 bases from V and 5 bases from J; bases unmatched to any gene: 10. Germline V lookup: CDR1 MNHEY, CDR2 SVGAGI. This CDR3 has 16 amino acids. Written as DNA, the CDR3 is TGTGCCAGCAGTTTACGCGGGGGGGCCGCTGTAGATACGCAGTATTTT. Amino acids: CASSLRGGAAVDTQYF.

This chain connects TRBV7-9 to TRBJ1-5; tentative D call: TRBD1 (6 bases). Germline CDR1 is SEHNR and CDR2 is FQNEAQ (reference sequence). This CDR3 has 15 residues. Deletions cut 5 bases from V and 3 bases from J, with 14 bases between. The CDR3 is CASSQQGQLNQPQHF. In DNA, the CDR3 is TGTGCCAGCAGCCAACAGGGCCAACTCAATCAGCCCCAGCATTTT.

This clone came up once. This chain joins TRBV10-1 and TRBJ2-7; 7 nucleotides match TRBD2. The ends lost 8 bases at V and 5 bases at J; junction bases unmatched: 24. CDR3 length: 18 residues. CDR1 and CDR2 (germline): WNHNN, SYGVQD (reference sequence). The CDR3 loop is CASRREGGPVVLENEQYF. CDR3 bases: TGCGCCAGCCGGAGGGAGGGAGGGCCTGTTGTGTTGGAAAACGAGCAGTACTTC.

This clone was counted a single time. The chain couples TRBV19 to TRBJ2-7, with 7 bases identical to TRBD2. Germline V gene lookup returns CDR1 LNHDA and CDR2 SQIVND (reference sequence). With V trimmed by 4 bases and J by 7 bases, 10 bases remained unmatched. The CDR3 extends over 14 amino acids. CDR3 amino acids: CASSTPGGRSEQYF. The CDR3 DNA sequence: TGTGCCAGTAGTACCCCCGGGGGGAGGAGTGAGCAGTACTTC.

The J gene is TRBJ2-7, the V gene TRBV7-9; 9 bases match TRBD2. The CDR3 runs 14 residues. CDR1 and CDR2 (germline): SEHNR, FQNEAQ (reference sequence). V was pared by 5 bases and J by 6 bases, with 8 bases of the junction left unmatched. The CDR3 loop reads CASSPQGLAGEQYF. The CDR3 DNA reads TGTGCCAGCAGCCCTCAGGGACTAGCTGGCGAGCAGTACTTC.

CDR3 protein: CASRQGAYEQYF. In DNA form, the CDR3 reads TGTGCCAGCAGACAGGGGGCCTACGAGCAGTACTTC. The chain recombines TRBV6-6 with TRBJ2-7, with 8 bases matching TRBD1. Germline-derived CDR1 and CDR2 are MNHNY and SVGAGI (reference sequence). CDR3 size: 12 residues. J gave up 2 bases and V 6 bases, and 0 bases lay outside the gene matches.

The chain couples TRBV29-1 to TRBJ1-1; 8 bases are a match to TRBD1. Germline CDR1 reads SQVTM; CDR2 reads ANQGSEA. The CDR3 spans 14 residues. After removal of 6 bases from V and 3 bases from J, the junction contained 9 bases not matched to a gene. CDR3 coding DNA: TGCAGCGTAGGGACAGGCTTGGGCTACACTGAAGCTTTCTTT. Protein sequence: CSVGTGLGYTEAFF.

This clone was observed a single time. The chain combines TRBV7-2 with TRBJ1-5, with 8 positions matching TRBD1. The trim removed 3 bases at V and 6 bases at J, leaving 7 bases unmatched. This CDR3 spans 15 amino acids. Germline CDR1 and CDR2: SGHTA and FQGNSA. CDR3 amino acids: CASSLGQAAGQPQHF. CDR3 sequence (DNA): TGTGCCAGCAGCTTGGGACAGGCCGCAGGTCAGCCCCAGCATTTT. The entire variable domain, with the rest obtained from reference TRBV7-2 and TRBJ1-5, is as follows: GAGVSQSPSNKVTEKGKDVELRCDPISGHTALYWYRQSLGQGLEFLIYFQGNSAPDKSGLPSDRFSAERTGGSVSTLTIQRTQQEDSAVYLCASSLGQAAGQPQHFGDGTRLSIL.

The chain is built from TRBV28 and TRBJ1-5, with no clear D. Per germline, CDR1 MDHEN and CDR2 SYDVKM. The CDR3 is made up of 14 amino acids. V was cut by 7 bases and J by 0 bases, with 10 bases left in between. CDR3: CASTPGSSNQPQHF. The CDR3 DNA reads TGTGCCAGCACCCCTGGGAGTAGCAATCAGCCCCAGCATTTT. Full variable domain (missing parts from reference TRBV28 and TRBJ1-5): DVKVTQSSRYLVKRTGEKVFLECVQDMDHENMFWYRQDPGLGLRLIYFSYDVKMKEKGDIPEGYSVSREKKERFSLILESASTNQTSMYLCASTPGSSNQPQHFGDGTRLSIL.

The chain combines TRBV19 with TRBJ2-1, with 7 bases matching TRBD1. Losses at the gene ends were 7 bases for V and 7 bases for J; bases not matched to a gene: 10. The CDR3 is made up of 14 amino acids. The germline CDR1 and CDR2 sequences are LNHDA and SQIVND (reference sequence). The CDR3 coding sequence is TGTGCCAGTAATGTCAGAGGGGGCTCAAATGAGCAGTTCTTC. This sequence encodes CASNVRGGSNEQFF.

CDR3 residues: CASSPQDRGSAYEQYF. The CDR3 nucleotides are TGTGCCAGCAGTCCACAAGACAGGGGCTCAGCCTACGAGCAGTACTTC. This chain links TRBV13 with TRBJ2-7; 8 nucleotides line up with TRBD1. Germline V lookup: CDR1 PRHDT, CDR2 FYEKMQ (reference sequence). This CDR3 has 16 residues. V shed 6 bases and J 2 bases; nucleotides not matched to a gene: 12.